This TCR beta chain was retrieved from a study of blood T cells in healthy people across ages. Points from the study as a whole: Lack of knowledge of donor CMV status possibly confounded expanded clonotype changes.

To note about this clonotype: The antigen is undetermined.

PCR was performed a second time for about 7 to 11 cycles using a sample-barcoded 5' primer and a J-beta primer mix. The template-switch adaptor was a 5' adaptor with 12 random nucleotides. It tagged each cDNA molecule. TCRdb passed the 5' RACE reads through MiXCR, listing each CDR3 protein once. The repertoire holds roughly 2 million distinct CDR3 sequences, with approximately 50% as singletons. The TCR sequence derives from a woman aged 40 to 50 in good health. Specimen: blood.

CDR3 region: CASSANRGGTQYF. The CDR3 region has the DNA TGTGCCAGCAGTGCAAACAGGGGAGGTACGCAGTATTTT. V usage is TRBV5-6 and J usage is TRBJ2-3; perhaps TRBD1 as D (7 bases). The CDR3 runs to 13 residues. CDR1 is SGHDT, CDR2 YYEEEE, per germline. The germline V and J ends were trimmed by 5 bases and 8 bases, with 15 bases remaining between them.